This T cell receptor (beta chain) is from a study of cytomegalovirus exposure and HLA in healthy donors. PCR employed 60 Vbeta and 13 Jbeta primers. TCRdb keeps only in-frame clones here, not all; method: immunoSEQ multiplex PCR. Among about 96,000 clones listed, 65% to 80% were seen once. This clone has more than one count but fewer than ten. Its antigen remains unknown. Regarding the study as a whole: Most TCR sequences showed up rarely, but some public TCRs showed up in many donors. In an earlier analysis, productive rearrangement rates for most beta V segments clustered near 87% or 30%. The Asian-associated ancestry cluster reportedly had fewer N-insertions than the 666-donor mean in a later analysis.

This CDR3 comprises 15 residues. Deletions cut 3 bases from V and 8 bases from J, with 16 bases between. Germline V gene sequence: CDR1 MGHDK, CDR2 SYGVNS. This TCR came from a woman between 70 and 85 years old in good health and CMV-seropositive. Sequenced material: PBMCs. The J gene is TRBJ1-4, the V gene TRBV25-1; unclear D gene. The CDR3 region has the DNA TGTGCCAGCAGTGATCCCCTACCGCGAGGCGAAAAACTGTTTTTT. Translating it yields CASSDPLPRGEKLFF.